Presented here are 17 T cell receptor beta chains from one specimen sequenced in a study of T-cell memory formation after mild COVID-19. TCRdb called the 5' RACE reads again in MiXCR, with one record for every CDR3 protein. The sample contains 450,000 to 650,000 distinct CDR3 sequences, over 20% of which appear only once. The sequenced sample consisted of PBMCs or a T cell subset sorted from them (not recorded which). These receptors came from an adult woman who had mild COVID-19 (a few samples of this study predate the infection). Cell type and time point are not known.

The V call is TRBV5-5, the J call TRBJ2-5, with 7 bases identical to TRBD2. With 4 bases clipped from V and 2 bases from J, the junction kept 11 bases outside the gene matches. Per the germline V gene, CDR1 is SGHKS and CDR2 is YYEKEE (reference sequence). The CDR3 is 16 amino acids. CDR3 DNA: TGTGCCAGCAGCCCAATCACCGGGACTACGCAAGAGACCCAGTACTTC. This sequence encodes CASSPITGTTQETQYF.

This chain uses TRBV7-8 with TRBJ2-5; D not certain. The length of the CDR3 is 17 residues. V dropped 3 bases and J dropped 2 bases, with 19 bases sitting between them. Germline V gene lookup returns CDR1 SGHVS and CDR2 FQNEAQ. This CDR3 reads CASSFPPDLRAQETQYF. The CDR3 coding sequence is TGTGCCAGCAGCTTCCCCCCGGACCTGCGTGCACAAGAGACCCAGTACTTC. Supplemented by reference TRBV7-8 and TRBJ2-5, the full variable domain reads GAGVSQSPRYKVAKRGQDVALRCDPISGHVSLFWYQQALGQGPEFLTYFQNEAQLDKSGLPSDRFFAERPEGSVSTLKIQRTQQEDSAVYLCASSFPPDLRAQETQYFGPGTRLLVL.

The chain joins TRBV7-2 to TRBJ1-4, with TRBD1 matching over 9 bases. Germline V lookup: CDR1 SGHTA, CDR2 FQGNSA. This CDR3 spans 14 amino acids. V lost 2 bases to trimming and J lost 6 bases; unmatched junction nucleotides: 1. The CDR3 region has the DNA TGTGCCAGCAGCTTATGGACAGGGGATGAAAAACTGTTTTTT. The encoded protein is CASSLWTGDEKLFF.

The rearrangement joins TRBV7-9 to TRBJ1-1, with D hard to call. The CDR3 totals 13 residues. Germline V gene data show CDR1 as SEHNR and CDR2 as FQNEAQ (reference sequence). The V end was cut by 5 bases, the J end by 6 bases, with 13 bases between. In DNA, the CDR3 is TGTGCCAGCAGCCCCATCGCCGGGTCTGAAGCTTTCTTT. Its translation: CASSPIAGSEAFF.

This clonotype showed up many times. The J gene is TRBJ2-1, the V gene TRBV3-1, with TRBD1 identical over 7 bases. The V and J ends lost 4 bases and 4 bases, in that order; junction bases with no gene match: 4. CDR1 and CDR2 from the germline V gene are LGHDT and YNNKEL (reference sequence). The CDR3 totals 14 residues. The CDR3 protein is CASSRPGQYNEQFF. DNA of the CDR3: TGTGCCAGCAGCCGACCGGGACAGTACAATGAGCAGTTCTTC.

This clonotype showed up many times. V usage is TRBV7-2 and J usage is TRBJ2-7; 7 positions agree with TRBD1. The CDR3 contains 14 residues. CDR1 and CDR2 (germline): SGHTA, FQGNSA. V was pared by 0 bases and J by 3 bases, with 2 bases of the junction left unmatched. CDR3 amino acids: CASSLAGQLYEQYF. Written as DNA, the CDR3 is TGTGCCAGCAGCTTAGCGGGACAGCTCTACGAGCAGTACTTC.

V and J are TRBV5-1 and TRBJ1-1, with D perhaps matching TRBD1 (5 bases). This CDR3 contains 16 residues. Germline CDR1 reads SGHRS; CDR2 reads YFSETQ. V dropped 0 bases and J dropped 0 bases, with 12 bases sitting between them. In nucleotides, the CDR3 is TGCGCCAGCAGCTTGGGGTCGGGCAGGGTGAACACTGAAGCTTTCTTT. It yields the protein CASSLGSGRVNTEAFF.

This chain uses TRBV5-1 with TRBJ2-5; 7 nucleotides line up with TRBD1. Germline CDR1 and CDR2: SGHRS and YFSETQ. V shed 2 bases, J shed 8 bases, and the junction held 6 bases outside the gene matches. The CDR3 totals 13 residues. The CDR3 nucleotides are TGCGCCAGCAGCTTCGGGACAGCCGAAACCCAGTACTTC. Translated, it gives CASSFGTAETQYF.

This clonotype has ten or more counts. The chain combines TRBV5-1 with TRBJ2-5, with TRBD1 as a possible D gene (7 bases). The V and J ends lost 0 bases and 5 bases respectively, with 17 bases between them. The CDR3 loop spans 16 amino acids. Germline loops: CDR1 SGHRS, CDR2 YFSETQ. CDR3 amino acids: CASSLGPGQGGETQYF. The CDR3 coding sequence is TGCGCCAGCAGCTTGGGGCCCGGGCAGGGGGGCGAGACCCAGTACTTC. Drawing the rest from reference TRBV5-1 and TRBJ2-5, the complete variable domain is KAGVTQTPRYLIKTRGQQVTLSCSPISGHRSVSWYQQTPGQGLQFLFEYFSETQRNKGNFPGRFSGRQFSNSRSEMNVSTLELGDSALYLCASSLGPGQGGETQYFGPGTRLLVL.

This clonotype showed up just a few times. The CDR3 protein is CATSIKDRRFSGGTDTQYF. The CDR3 DNA follows: TGTGCCACCAGTATTAAGGACAGGCGATTTTCTGGGGGCACAGATACGCAGTATTTT. The genes are TRBV24-1 and TRBJ2-3; 7 bases agree with TRBD1. CDR3 length: 19 amino acids. Looked up from germline, CDR1 is KGHDR and CDR2 is SFDVKD. Trimming took 6 bases from V and 1 from J; bases not matched to a gene: 18.

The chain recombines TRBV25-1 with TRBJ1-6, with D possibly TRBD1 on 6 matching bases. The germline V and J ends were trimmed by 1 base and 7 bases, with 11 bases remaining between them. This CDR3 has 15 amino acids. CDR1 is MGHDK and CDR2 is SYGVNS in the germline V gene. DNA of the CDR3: TGTGCCAGCAGTGAATTGGGGGGGCAAAATTCACCCCTCCACTTT. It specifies CASSELGGQNSPLHF.

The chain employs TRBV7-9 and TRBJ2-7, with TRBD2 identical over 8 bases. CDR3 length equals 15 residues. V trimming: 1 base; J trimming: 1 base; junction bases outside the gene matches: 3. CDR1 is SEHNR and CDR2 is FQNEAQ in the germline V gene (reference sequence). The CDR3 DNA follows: TGTGCCAGCAGCTTAGAGGGGACTAGTTCCTACGAGCAGTACTTC. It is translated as CASSLEGTSSYEQYF. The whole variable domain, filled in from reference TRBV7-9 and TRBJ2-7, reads DTGVSQNPRHKITKRGQNVTFRCDPISEHNRLYWYRQTLGQGPEFLTYFQNEAQLEKSRLLSDRFSAERPKGSFSTLEIQRTEQGDSAMYLCASSLEGTSSYEQYFGPGTRLTVT.

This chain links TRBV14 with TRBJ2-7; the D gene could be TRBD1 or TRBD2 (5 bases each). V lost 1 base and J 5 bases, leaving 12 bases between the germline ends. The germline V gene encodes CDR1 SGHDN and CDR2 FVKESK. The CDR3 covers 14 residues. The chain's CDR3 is CASSQGGPPDEQYF. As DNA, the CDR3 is TGTGCCAGCAGCCAAGGGGGACCACCTGACGAGCAGTACTTC. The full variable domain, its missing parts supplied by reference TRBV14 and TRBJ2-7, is EAGVTQFPSHSVIEKGQTVTLRCDPISGHDNLYWYRRVMGKEIKFLLHFVKESKQDESGMPNNRFLAERTGGTYSTLKVQPAELEDSGVYFCASSQGGPPDEQYFGPGTRLTVT.

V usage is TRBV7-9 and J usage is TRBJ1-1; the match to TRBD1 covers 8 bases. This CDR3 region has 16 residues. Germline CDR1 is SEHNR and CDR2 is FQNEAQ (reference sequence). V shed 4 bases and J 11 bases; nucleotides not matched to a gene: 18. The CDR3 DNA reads TGTGCCAGCAGCTCGACCAGGTTGGACAGGGCCCGGGACGCTTTCTTT. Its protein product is CASSSTRLDRARDAFF.

This CDR3 is CASSLGKGAAGNTIYF. The CDR3 DNA sequence: TGTGCCAGCAGCTTAGGCAAGGGGGCTGCTGGAAACACCATATATTTT. The rearrangement links TRBV11-2 to TRBJ1-3; 7 bases align to TRBD1. Germline-derived CDR1 and CDR2 are SGHAT and FQNNGV. The CDR3 length is 16 residues. Trimming cost V 1 base and J 2 bases; bases outside gene matches: 5.

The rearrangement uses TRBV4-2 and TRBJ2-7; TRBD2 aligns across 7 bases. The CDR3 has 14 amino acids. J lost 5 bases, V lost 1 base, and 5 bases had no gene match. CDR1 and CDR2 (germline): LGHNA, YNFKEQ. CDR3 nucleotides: TGTGCCAGCAGCCAAGCGGGAGGTGGTCACGAGCAGTACTTC. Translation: CASSQAGGGHEQYF.

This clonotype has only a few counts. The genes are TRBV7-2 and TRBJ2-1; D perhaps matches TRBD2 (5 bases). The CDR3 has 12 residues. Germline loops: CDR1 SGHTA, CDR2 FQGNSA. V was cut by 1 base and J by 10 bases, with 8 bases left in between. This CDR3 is CASSLESGEQFF. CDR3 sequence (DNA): TGTGCCAGCAGCTTAGAAAGCGGCGAGCAGTTCTTC.